This T cell receptor beta chain emerged from a study of blood T cell repertoires in COVID-19 (dated by TCRdb to 2018 to 2021). About the full investigation: The collaborator samples originated in the United States, Italy and Spain and spanned the acute and convalescent phases of COVID-19. Where HLA class I and class II types were available, the types were taken from metadata supplied by the sample provider, not from assay-based typing. The repertoires were released in a freely available public database meant as a resource for research on the immune response to SARS-CoV-2. Samples came from the ongoing ImmuneRACE study (first 160 participants) plus 1,254 subjects from 6 global collaborators. A de-identified subject ID, COVID-19 status, age in years and sex were almost always included in the sample metadata. The dataset comprised deeply sampled blood TCRbeta repertoires from subjects exposed to, actively infected with, or recovered from COVID-19. The prospective study material was composed of cDNA or gDNA derived from T cells, B-cell-depleted T cells, or PBMCs. Broad study findings and their caveats: The quantity of clinical and demographic metadata differed by source and by participant and was supplied without curation.

The CDR3 spans 15 residues, from the cysteine through the phenylalanine. CDR3 DNA only is kept here, 45 bases in frame from base 1. CDR1 MNHEY and CDR2 SVGEGT are derived from the germline V gene. V is cut back by 5 bases and J by 1 base, with 8 bases in the junction unmatched. TCRbeta CDR3 regions were amplified from genomic DNA by means of the immunoSEQ Assay, a bias-controlled multiplex PCR. The source study handled its data this way. Nucleated cell counts per sample were estimated from amplification of reference gene primers within the assay. To quantify the absolute abundance of each unique TCRbeta CDR3 rearrangement, sequence reads were collapsed and filtered. Productive Simpson clonality was computed per sample as the square root of Simpson's diversity index over productive rearrangements. Sourced from immuneACCESS, this table was stored by TCRdb with only in-frame sequences that have V and J called. A share of the clones is absent; for the studies checked, an unresolved V gene accounts for under half, and the remainder has no known explanation. V, J and clone size are taken as reported in that table, and D and trimming were inferred from the DNA itself. Recorded for this sample are tens of thousands of clones; under 90% of them occurred a single time. The ten largest account for roughly 10% of the sample.

Collaborating institutions collected whole blood in K2EDTA tubes following their own protocols. For TCRbeta analysis, collaborator samples were shipped as frozen whole blood, as isolated PBMCs, or as DNA extracted from either sample type. A note on this clone: Its antigen remains undetermined. Base qualities are not recorded, but no much larger clone differs from it by a single base.

Sequencing was carried out using peripheral blood. The receptor's source is a man in his 70s with active or convalescent COVID-19. The rearranged chain carries TRBV6-2 or TRBV6-3 and TRBJ2-7; the junction holds 7 bases that match TRBD2. The CDR3 has the sequence CASSTSSSGSYEQYF. The DNA sequence is TGTGCCAGCAGTACGTCCTCTAGCGGATCCTACGAGCAGTACTTC.